The rows below give T cell receptor beta chains drawn from one sample of a study of CD8 T cells in ankylosing spondylitis. One entry per CDR3 protein, called by TCRdb with MiXCR from the 5' RACE reads. The sample has a few hundred thousand distinct CDR3 sequences; about 10% are singletons. The material sequenced was blood, either unsorted or a sorted T cell fraction (not recorded which). These receptors all come from a male donor with ankylosing spondylitis or in good health (not recorded which). The CDR3 runs from the conserved cysteine through the conserved F or W. A D gene is named only where the DNA matches it firmly. Clone size is shown for a subset of rows, as once, few, many or a class of expanded clone.

CDR3 | DNA | J | size | D | V
CASSRGSGETQYF | TGTGCCAGCAGCCGGGGGTCGGGAGAGACCCAGTACTTC | TRBJ2-5 | many | . | TRBV2
CASSLAPHF | TGTGCCAGCAGCTTAGCCCCGCACTTC | TRBJ2-1 | many | . | TRBV7-2
CSVDRDRGYNEQFF | TGCAGCGTGGACCGGGACAGGGGATACAATGAGCAGTTCTTC | TRBJ2-1 | many | TRBD1 | TRBV29-1
CASSILSGDGANVLTF | TGTGCCAGTAGTATTCTTTCGGGGGATGGGGCCAACGTCCTGACTTTC | TRBJ2-6 | . | . | TRBV19
CASSYSLAGRDTQYF | TGTGCCAGCAGTTACTCGTTAGCGGGGCGAGATACGCAGTATTTT | TRBJ2-3 | many | TRBD2 | TRBV6-5
CASTLTAPNQPQHF | TGTGCCAGCACTCTAACAGCCCCCAATCAGCCCCAGCATTTT | TRBJ1-5 | few | . | TRBV12-3/TRBV12-4
CASSLGQPRYDEQYF | TGCGCCAGCAGCTTGGGACAGCCCAGGTACGACGAGCAGTACTTC | TRBJ2-7 | many | . | TRBV5-1
CAGRTGEASGELFF | TGCGCCGGCCGAACAGGGGAGGCATCCGGGGAGCTGTTTTTT | TRBJ2-2 | many | . | TRBV5-1
CSASPGLSSLGADTQYF | TGCAGTGCTAGTCCGGGGTTATCTTCTTTAGGGGCAGATACGCAGTATTTT | TRBJ2-3 | many | . | TRBV20-1
CASSPHPDNQETQYF | TGTGCCAGCAGCCCCCACCCCGACAATCAAGAGACCCAGTACTTC | TRBJ2-5 | few | . | TRBV9
CASSLIPRGIDSPLHF | TGTGCCAGCAGTTTAATTCCCCGGGGCATCGATTCACCCCTCCACTTT | TRBJ1-6 | few | . | TRBV12-3/TRBV12-4
CASSVTGAGNQPQHF | TGCGCCAGCAGCGTGACAGGGGCCGGCAATCAGCCCCAGCATTTT | TRBJ1-5 | . | TRBD1 | TRBV5-1
CASGLNPGSTGELFF | TGTGCTAGTGGTTTGAATCCGGGCTCCACCGGGGAGCTGTTTTTT | TRBJ2-2 | many | . | TRBV12-5
CASRGSSGRNQPQHF | TGTGCCAGCAGGGGGTCTTCGGGAAGGAATCAGCCCCAGCATTTT | TRBJ1-5 | many | . | TRBV12-3/TRBV12-4
CASSEWSPTNEKLFF | TGCGCCAGCAGCGAATGGAGTCCAACTAATGAAAAACTGTTTTTT | TRBJ1-4 | many | . | TRBV5-1
CASSAYGGEETQYF | TGTGCCAGCAGTGCCTACGGGGGGGAAGAGACCCAGTACTTC | TRBJ2-5 | few | TRBD2 | TRBV12-3/TRBV12-4
CATTVGSSTDTQYF | TGTGCCACCACGGTGGGTTCTAGCACAGATACGCAGTATTTT | TRBJ2-3 | many | . | TRBV15
CSVEASTGTNEQFF | TGCAGCGTTGAAGCTTCGACAGGGACCAATGAGCAGTTCTTC | TRBJ2-1 | many | TRBD1 | TRBV29-1
CASSFVGTGGEKLFF | TGTGCCAGCAGCTTCGTCGGGACAGGGGGTGAAAAACTGTTTTTT | TRBJ1-4 | many | TRBD1 | TRBV7-9
CASSGEGGGNTIYF | TGTGCCAGCAGTGGGGAAGGAGGTGGAAACACCATATATTTT | TRBJ1-3 | many | . | TRBV6-1